The 19 T cell receptor beta chains listed next were all sequenced from one sample in a study of shared clonotypes between healthy human individuals. Clones were read by immunoSEQ multiplex PCR, and TCRdb kept only the in-frame ones, dropping some. This sample carries 2,500,000 or so clones, roughly 93% of them seen once, and the ten largest clones take about 0.39%. What was sequenced was naive CD4+ T cells from PBMCs. The sample's subset: CD45RA+ positively selected. The receptor source for this set is a man younger than 35 in good health. Some clones in this sample may be carry-over from other donors' samples.

In DNA, the CDR3 is TGTGCCAGCAGCAAACTAGCGGGGACCACAGATACGCAGTATTTT. Translation gives CASSKLAGTTDTQYF. This chain joins TRBV2 and TRBJ2-3; 10 bases line up with TRBD2. V was pared by 6 bases and J by 2 bases, with 5 bases of the junction left unmatched. This CDR3 is 15 amino acids long. Germline CDR1 and CDR2: SNHLY and FYNNEI.

This clone was observed a handful of times. The V call is TRBV30, the J call TRBJ1-5, with D uncertain. The CDR3 length is 14 residues. The V gene's germline CDR1 is GTSNPN and CDR2 SVGIG (reference sequence). Deletions cut 0 bases from V and 3 bases from J, with 9 bases between. CDR3 protein: CAWSVGVNNQPQHF. The CDR3 DNA sequence: TGTGCCTGGAGTGTAGGAGTTAACAATCAGCCCCAGCATTTT.

This clone was observed a handful of times. Other DNA sequences of this sample code for an identical CDR3. This chain uses TRBV18 with TRBJ2-1; the D is unclear. With 3 bases removed from V and 5 bases from J, the gap between germline ends came to 2 bases. CDR1 is KGHSH and CDR2 is LQKENI in the germline V gene. This CDR3 spans 11 amino acids. CDR3 sequence (DNA): TGTGCCAGCTCACCGAACAATGAGCAGTTCTTC. Amino acids: CASSPNNEQFF.

J is TRBJ2-7 and V is TRBV7-8; TRBD2 matches 9 bases. Losses at the gene ends were 5 bases for V and 3 bases for J; bases not matched to a gene: 8. Germline-derived CDR1 and CDR2 are SGHVS and FQNEAQ. This CDR3 has 15 amino acids. CDR3 sequence reads: CASSPGRLAVYEQYF. CDR3 in DNA: TGTGCCAGCAGCCCCGGACGACTAGCGGTCTACGAGCAGTACTTC.

The DNA for the CDR3 is TGTGCCTGGAGTTCGGGGGCTGAGCAGTACTTC. This gives the protein CAWSSGAEQYF. J is TRBJ2-7 and V is TRBV30; D possibly uses TRBD1 or TRBD2 (6 bases each). Germline V lookup: CDR1 GTSNPN, CDR2 SVGIG (reference sequence). The CDR3 contains 11 residues. V was shortened by 2 bases and J by 7 bases, with 9 bases between the two germline ends.

Concerning this clone itself: In the same sample, other DNA sequences code for this CDR3. The chain combines TRBV28 with TRBJ1-2, with 7 bases aligning to TRBD1. Germline V gene data show CDR1 as MDHEN and CDR2 as SYDVKM. V lost 6 bases, J lost 4 bases, and 5 bases stayed unmatched. This CDR3 comprises 13 residues. The CDR3 protein is CASSSGQFYGYTF. CDR3 DNA sequence: TGTGCCAGCAGCTCGGGACAGTTCTATGGCTACACCTTC.

The chain links TRBV5-1 to TRBJ2-3, with 9 bases aligning to TRBD2. The V segment lost 6 bases and the J segment 3 bases; nucleotides outside the gene matches: 5. The CDR3 extends over 14 amino acids. CDR1 is SGHRS and CDR2 is YFSETQ in the germline V gene. CDR3 loop: CASTSSGATDTQYF. CDR3 DNA sequence: TGCGCCAGCACATCTAGCGGGGCAACAGATACGCAGTATTTT.

The CDR3 protein is CASKKRPSTDTQYF. The CDR3 DNA sequence: TGCGCCAGCAAGAAGAGGCCTAGCACAGATACGCAGTATTTT. The chain combines TRBV5-1 with TRBJ2-3; D unresolved. The CDR3 is 14 residues long. Germline-derived CDR1 and CDR2 are SGHRS and YFSETQ. V was pared by 6 bases and J by 0 bases, with 11 bases between.

This chain connects TRBV10-3 to TRBJ1-1, with 11 positions matching TRBD1. Per germline, CDR1 ENHRY and CDR2 SYGVKD. V dropped 0 bases and J dropped 8; count of bases not matched to a gene: 8. The CDR3 has 16 residues. CDR3 protein: CAISESWGQGEREAFF. CDR3 sequence (DNA): TGTGCCATCAGTGAGTCGTGGGGACAGGGGGAGAGGGAAGCTTTCTTT.

CDR3 sequence (DNA): TGTGCCAGCATCCTAGCGGGAGGGCCCTACAATGAGCAGTTCTTC. It encodes CASILAGGPYNEQFF. This rearrangement joins TRBV2 to TRBJ2-1, with 12 bases aligning to TRBD2. The CDR3 runs to 15 residues. J was trimmed by 2 bases and V by 7 bases; bases with no gene match: 3. Germline lookup yields CDR1 SNHLY and CDR2 FYNNEI.

The J gene is TRBJ2-7, the V gene TRBV15; 11 bases match TRBD2. Germline V gene lookup returns CDR1 LNHNV and CDR2 YYDKDF (reference sequence). V was clipped by 0 bases and J by 7 bases; unmatched bases: 5. The CDR3 spans 15 residues. As DNA, the CDR3 is TGTGCCACCAGCAGAGATTACCTAGCGGGAGGTGAGCAGTACTTC. Translation: CATSRDYLAGGEQYF.

The gene calls are TRBV14 and TRBJ2-1; D uncertain. Trimming took 1 base from V and 4 from J, leaving 17 bases between them. The CDR3 totals 17 residues. Germline values: CDR1 SGHDN, CDR2 FVKESK. The CDR3 here is CASSQVSFPEWYNEQFF. The CDR3 DNA sequence: TGTGCCAGCAGCCAAGTGAGTTTCCCGGAGTGGTACAATGAGCAGTTCTTC.

This clone appeared a single time. The genes are TRBV15 and TRBJ2-7; TRBD1 aligns across 9 bases. The CDR3 loop spans 14 amino acids. The J segment lost 5 bases and the V segment lost 3 bases, leaving 5 bases of the junction unmatched. The germline CDR1 and CDR2 sequences are LNHNV and YYDKDF (reference sequence). CDR3 nucleotide sequence: TGTGCCACCAGCAGCGGGGACAGGGATCACGAGCAGTACTTC. Protein sequence: CATSSGDRDHEQYF.

The gene calls are TRBV9 and TRBJ2-3; D is unclear. This CDR3 contains 14 residues. The germline V gene encodes CDR1 SGDLS and CDR2 YYNGEE. Trimming removed 1 base from V and 6 bases from J, with 12 bases in between. The CDR3, as DNA: TGTGCCAGCAGCGTAATGTCAGCGAGCGATACGCAGTATTTT. Translating it yields CASSVMSASDTQYF.

This clone has only one observation. The genes are TRBV25-1 and TRBJ2-1; TRBD2 matches 10 bases. Germline values: CDR1 MGHDK, CDR2 SYGVNS. The ends lost 3 bases at V and 7 bases at J; junction bases unmatched: 6. The CDR3 contains 15 residues. The CDR3: CASSDLAGEGNEQFF. The CDR3 DNA reads as TGTGCCAGCAGTGATCTAGCGGGAGAGGGGAATGAGCAGTTCTTC.

The rearrangement links TRBV23-1 to TRBJ2-7; D is ambiguous. TRBV23-1 is treated as an ORF (open reading frame) with a function not yet certain. Trimming removed 1 base from V and 0 bases from J, with 7 bases in between. The CDR3 length is 14 residues. CDR3 sequence reads: CASSQYGFSYEQYF. The CDR3 DNA reads TGCGCCAGCAGTCAATACGGTTTCTCCTACGAGCAGTACTTC.

The chain is built from TRBV15 and TRBJ1-2, with unresolved D. The length of the CDR3 is 12 residues. The germline CDR1 and CDR2 sequences are LNHNV and YYDKDF (reference sequence). The V end was cut by 5 bases, the J end by 5 bases, with 9 bases between. CDR3 sequence: CATSRPRYGYTF. CDR3 bases: TGTGCCACCAGCCGCCCGCGATATGGCTACACCTTC.

In DNA form, the CDR3 reads TGCGCCAGCAGCTTGGAGGTGGGGACTAGCGGGTTCCCAGATACGCAGTATTTT. It is translated as CASSLEVGTSGFPDTQYF. The chain recombines TRBV5-1 with TRBJ2-3; 12 nucleotides align to TRBD2. Germline trimming cut 0 bases from V and 4 bases from J; bases unmatched to any gene: 9. The germline gives CDR1 SGHRS, CDR2 YFSETQ. The CDR3 runs 18 residues.

This clone has just one count. Other DNA sequences within the sample encode an identical CDR3. V gene TRBV5-1 combines with J gene TRBJ2-5, with D possibly TRBD1 on 6 matching bases. Trimming left V 3 bases short and J 4 bases short, with 10 bases between. CDR1 and CDR2 from the germline V gene are SGHRS and YFSETQ. This CDR3 region has 13 residues. CDR3 DNA sequence: TGCGCCAGCAGCTCCTCACAGGGAGAGACCCAGTACTTC. This sequence encodes CASSSSQGETQYF. Full variable domain (missing parts from reference TRBV5-1 and TRBJ2-5): KAGVTQTPRYLIKTRGQQVTLSCSPISGHRSVSWYQQTPGQGLQFLFEYFSETQRNKGNFPGRFSGRQFSNSRSEMNVSTLELGDSALYLCASSSSQGETQYFGPGTRLLVL.